One sample yielded the 31 T cell receptor beta chains listed below, sequenced in a study of blood T cell repertoires in COVID-19. Repertoires were generated with immunoSEQ multiplex PCR, while TCRdb's copy carries only in-frame clones and drops some. The data contain some 240,000 clones, 90% of them singletons. Material for sequencing was peripheral blood. The receptors come from a woman aged 55-70 years with COVID-19, enrolled during active disease.

The chain employs TRBV27 and TRBJ1-5, with a possible D match to TRBD1 (6 bases). V was cut by 3 bases and J by 9 bases, with 12 bases left in between. Germline CDR1 is MNHEY and CDR2 is SMNVEV (reference sequence). The CDR3 runs 13 residues. The CDR3 bases are TGTGCCAGCAGTTTCGGCCAGGGGTCGCCCCAGCATTTT. Its translation: CASSFGQGSPQHF.

This chain connects TRBV19 to TRBJ1-5; D may be TRBD1 (6 bases). CDR3 size: 13 residues. Per the germline V gene, CDR1 is LNHDA and CDR2 is SQIVND (reference sequence). With 5 bases removed from V and 8 bases from J, the gap between germline ends came to 13 bases. CDR3 protein: CASSQQGREPQHF. In DNA form, the CDR3 reads TGTGCCAGTAGTCAACAGGGTCGGGAGCCCCAGCATTTT.

The chain uses TRBV19 and TRBJ1-5; D not certain. Germline V lookup: CDR1 LNHDA, CDR2 SQIVND (reference sequence). The CDR3 spans 12 residues. The CDR3, as DNA: TGTGCGACCCAGGCGAACAATCAGCCCCAGCATTTT. It encodes CATQANNQPQHF.

This clone has more than one count but fewer than ten. V is TRBV24-1 and J is TRBJ2-1; TRBD1 matches 9 bases. CDR3 length: 17 amino acids. Germline values: CDR1 KGHDR, CDR2 SFDVKD. V lost 0 bases, J lost 4 bases, and 6 bases stayed unmatched. The CDR3 DNA reads TGTGCCACCAGTGATTTGGGGGACAGGGTTCTATACAATGAGCAGTTCTTC. This sequence encodes CATSDLGDRVLYNEQFF.

The rearrangement links TRBV27 to TRBJ1-5; D is ambiguous. V was shortened by 6 bases and J by 3 bases, with 9 bases between the two germline ends. This CDR3 comprises 13 residues. Germline CDR1 MNHEY, CDR2 SMNVEV (reference sequence). The CDR3 sequence: CASSTRVNQPQHF. In nucleotides, the CDR3 is TGTGCCAGCAGCACTAGAGTCAATCAGCCCCAGCATTTT.

V is TRBV6-1 and J is TRBJ1-2, with D possibly TRBD1 on 5 matching bases. Germline CDR1 MNHNS, CDR2 SASEGT. Trimming left V 3 bases short and J 7 bases short, with 24 bases between. The CDR3 is made up of 17 amino acids. The chain's CDR3 is CASSDPTVAGGWAGYTF. The CDR3 DNA reads as TGTGCCAGCAGTGACCCGACCGTGGCGGGGGGATGGGCTGGCTACACCTTC.

The rearrangement uses TRBV21-1 and TRBJ1-2. TRBV21-1 is recorded as a pseudogene. This CDR3 is built from 11 residues. The chain's CDR3 is CASSKGGADTF. The CDR3 nucleotides read TGTGCCAGCAGCAAGGGGGGAGCAGACACCTTC.

This chain's CDR3 is CASSQGGEMNTEAFF. The CDR3, as DNA: TGTGCCAGCAGCCAAGGGGGCGAGATGAACACTGAAGCTTTCTTT. The chain carries TRBV3-1 (or the pseudogene TRBV3-2) and TRBJ1-1; D perhaps matches TRBD1 (5 bases). Germline lookup yields CDR1 LGHDT and CDR2 YNNKEL (reference sequence). The V and J ends lost 1 base and 0 bases respectively, with 9 bases between them. This CDR3 has 15 amino acids.

The CDR3 coding sequence is TGTGCCAGCAGCTTAGGGGGTAGGGGGAATGGCTACACCTTC. Translated, it gives CASSLGGRGNGYTF. The rearrangement joins TRBV7-6 to TRBJ1-2, with D perhaps TRBD1 (6 bases). Trimming removed 1 base from V and 6 bases from J, with 12 bases in between. This CDR3 has 14 residues. Germline V gives CDR1 SGHVS, CDR2 FNYEAQ.

V gene TRBV7-9 combines with J gene TRBJ2-2, with D tentatively TRBD1 (6 bases). Trimming took off 8 bases at V and 6 bases at J, with 16 bases between the two ends. This CDR3 has 14 residues. Germline V gives CDR1 SEHNR, CDR2 FQNEAQ (reference sequence). CDR3: CASVSYRASGELFF. The CDR3 bases are TGTGCCAGCGTGTCTTACAGGGCGTCCGGGGAGCTGTTTTTT.

This clone was seen once. The CDR3 DNA reads TGCGCCAGCAGCTTGTCGAACCGACAGGGGCTGAGTTCACCCCTCCACTTT. Protein: CASSLSNRQGLSSPLHF. V is TRBV5-1 and J is TRBJ1-6; 8 bases fit TRBD1. With V trimmed by 1 base and J by 9 bases, 12 bases remained unmatched. This CDR3 spans 17 amino acids. CDR1 and CDR2 from the germline V gene are SGHRS and YFSETQ.

This clone is a singleton in its sample. V gene TRBV7-9 combines with J gene TRBJ2-7; 10 bases map to TRBD2. With 4 bases clipped from V and 2 bases from J, the junction kept 8 bases outside the gene matches. CDR3 size: 16 residues. Germline CDR1 SEHNR, CDR2 FQNEAQ (reference sequence). The CDR3 loop reads CASSSPERGGTYEQYF. CDR3 nucleotide sequence: TGTGCCAGCAGCTCCCCGGAGCGGGGGGGCACCTACGAGCAGTACTTC.

This chain joins TRBV7-3 and TRBJ1-1; the match to TRBD1 covers 9 bases. CDR3 length: 15 residues. Losses at the gene ends were 3 bases for V and 1 base for J; bases not matched to a gene: 3. Germline values: CDR1 SGHTA, CDR2 FQGTGA. CDR3 residues: CASSFTGGRNTEAFF. CDR3 coding DNA: TGTGCCAGCAGCTTCACAGGGGGCCGGAACACTGAAGCTTTCTTT.

The table lists this clone with a few counts. The chain joins TRBV7-9 to TRBJ1-2, with 10 positions matching TRBD1. The CDR3 loop spans 15 amino acids. Trimming cost V 5 bases and J 3 bases; bases outside gene matches: 6. Germline CDR1 is SEHNR and CDR2 is FQNEAQ (reference sequence). CDR3 in amino acids: CASSPRDRGYYGYTF. CDR3 nucleotide sequence: TGTGCCAGCAGCCCCCGGGACAGGGGATACTATGGCTACACCTTC.

The rearrangement uses TRBV18 and TRBJ2-7; 11 bases are shared with TRBD1. With V trimmed by 6 bases and J by 5 bases, 9 bases remained unmatched. The germline CDR1 and CDR2 sequences are KGHSH and LQKENI. This CDR3 is 15 amino acids long. Here the CDR3 DNA reads TGTGCCAGCTCCCTCGGACAGGGGGCTTTGGACGAGCAGTACTTC. Protein sequence: CASSLGQGALDEQYF.

The V gene is TRBV6-5, the J gene TRBJ1-2; no definite D call. From germline, CDR1 is MNHEY and CDR2 SVGAGI. This CDR3 contains 13 residues. V was trimmed by 8 bases and J by 2 bases, leaving 12 bases between them. CDR3 DNA: TGTGCCAGCTATTCCACAGCAAACTATGGCTACACCTTC. This gives the protein CASYSTANYGYTF.

Notes on this clone: Other DNA sequences from this sample encode an identical CDR3 as well. The rearrangement uses TRBV7-2 and TRBJ1-5; no reliable D call. The length of the CDR3 is 12 residues. CDR1 SGHTA and CDR2 FQGNSA come from the germline V gene. Between the trimmed V and J ends, which lost 2 bases and 5 bases, there was a span of 4 bases. For the CDR3, the DNA is TGTGCCAGCAGCTTACGGGATCAGCCCCAGCATTTT. This gives the protein CASSLRDQPQHF. The whole variable domain, remainder taken from reference TRBV7-2 and TRBJ1-5, is GAGVSQSPSNKVTEKGKDVELRCDPISGHTALYWYRQSLGQGLEFLIYFQGNSAPDKSGLPSDRFSAERTGGSVSTLTIQRTQQEDSAVYLCASSLRDQPQHFGDGTRLSIL.

This chain uses TRBV7-3 with TRBJ2-7; 7 positions match TRBD2. V lost 6 bases and J lost 2; bases outside the gene matches: 7. This CDR3 has 14 residues. Per germline, CDR1 SGHTA and CDR2 FQGTGA. The CDR3 sequence: CASRSKGLTYEQYF. The CDR3, as DNA: TGTGCCAGCAGAAGTAAGGGACTAACCTACGAGCAGTACTTC.

This clone has only a few counts. V and J are TRBV19 and TRBJ1-1, with TRBD1 as a possible D gene (6 bases). This CDR3 has 18 amino acids. CDR1 and CDR2 from the germline V gene are LNHDA and SQIVND (reference sequence). Between the trimmed V and J ends, which lost 3 bases and 6 bases, there was a span of 26 bases. CDR3 in amino acids: CASSITRDRWGKPSEAFF. The DNA of the CDR3 is TGTGCCAGTAGTATCACCAGAGACAGGTGGGGTAAGCCTTCTGAAGCTTTCTTT.

This chain connects TRBV7-2 to TRBJ1-5; TRBD1 is a possible D gene (5 bases). The germline CDR1 and CDR2 sequences are SGHTA and FQGNSA. V dropped 2 bases and J dropped 7 bases, with 12 bases sitting between them. The CDR3 is made up of 14 amino acids. The CDR3 coding sequence is TGTGCCAGCAGCTTATTTCAGGGCCGGCAGCCCCAGCATTTT. Translating gives CASSLFQGRQPQHF.

The chain joins TRBV6-5 to TRBJ1-1; D uncertain. CDR1 and CDR2 (germline): MNHEY, SVGAGI. Trimming shortened V by 2 bases and J by 2 bases, and 9 bases separated the two germline ends. The CDR3 contains 14 residues. This CDR3 reads CASSYRGSNTEAFF. The CDR3 coding sequence is TGTGCCAGCAGTTACCGAGGCAGCAACACTGAAGCTTTCTTT.

J is TRBJ2-7 and V is TRBV9; the match to TRBD1 covers 9 bases. Trimming took 3 bases from V and 4 from J; bases not matched to a gene: 5. CDR1 and CDR2 from the germline V gene are SGDLS and YYNGEE. The CDR3 is 14 residues long. CDR3 amino acids: CASSGRTGAYEQYF. DNA of the CDR3: TGTGCCAGCAGCGGACGGACAGGGGCTTACGAGCAGTACTTC.

The chain combines TRBV7-9 with TRBJ1-2; no firm D call. The CDR3 spans 13 residues. Germline values: CDR1 SEHNR, CDR2 FQNEAQ (reference sequence). V lost 0 bases and J 4 bases, leaving 6 bases between the germline ends. Here the CDR3 reads CASSLASFYGYTF. In DNA form, the CDR3 reads TGTGCCAGCAGCTTAGCCAGTTTCTATGGCTACACCTTC.

This chain links TRBV19 with TRBJ1-3; D remains ambiguous. Trimming took 4 bases from V and 3 from J, leaving 13 bases between them. The CDR3 totals 15 residues. In germline, CDR1 is LNHDA, CDR2 SQIVND (reference sequence). The CDR3 loop is CASSTQVLSGNTIYF. In nucleotides, the CDR3 is TGTGCCAGTAGTACCCAGGTCCTCAGTGGAAACACCATATATTTT.

This clone was counted once. This chain uses TRBV7-2 with TRBJ1-2, with TRBD1 matching 7 bases. The CDR3 has 13 residues. Per germline, CDR1 SGHTA and CDR2 FQGNSA. J gave up 7 bases and V 5 bases, and 7 bases lay outside the gene matches. This CDR3 is CASSPSRGLGYTF. The CDR3 DNA follows: TGTGCCAGCAGCCCCTCAAGGGGGCTTGGCTACACCTTC.

As regards this clone: Relative to the germline gene, one junction end is altered; a read error may explain this. This chain joins TRBV18 and TRBJ1-4; 8 positions agree with TRBD1. Germline V gene data show CDR1 as KGHSH and CDR2 as LQKENI. The CDR3 extends over 16 amino acids. The CDR3 loop is CVSSRLPDRAGEKLFF. The DNA of the CDR3 is TGTGTCAGCTCACGGCTACCGGACAGGGCGGGTGAAAAACTGTTTTTT. Full variable domain (outside the CDR3, taken from reference TRBV18 and TRBJ1-4): NAGVMQNPRHLVRRRGQEARLRCSPMKGHSHVYWYRQLPEEGLKFMVYLQKENIIDESGMPKERFSAEFPKEGPSILRIQQVVRGDSAAYFCVSSRLPDRAGEKLFFGSGTQLSVL.

The gene calls are TRBV11-3 and TRBJ1-1; possibly TRBD1 for D (5 bases). The CDR3 is 14 residues long. The V gene's germline CDR1 is SGHNT and CDR2 YENEEA. Trimming cost V 2 bases and J 6 bases, with 13 bases left between them. DNA of the CDR3: TGTGCCAGCAGCTTACTTGGCGAAGGGGCTGAAGCTTTCTTT. Encoded protein: CASSLLGEGAEAFF.

Only one count was recorded for this clone. J is TRBJ1-2 and V is TRBV11-2; tentative D call: TRBD1 (6 bases). Looked up from germline, CDR1 is SGHAT and CDR2 is FQNNGV. The germline V and J ends were trimmed by 6 bases and 2 bases, with 16 bases remaining between them. This CDR3 contains 15 residues. The CDR3 loop is CASRRTAALNYGYTF. The CDR3 DNA sequence: TGTGCCAGCAGAAGGACAGCCGCCCTAAACTATGGCTACACCTTC.

The V and J genes are TRBV9 and TRBJ1-6; no clear D. CDR1 is SGDLS and CDR2 is YYNGEE in the germline V gene. This CDR3 has 15 residues. Trimming took 0 bases from V and 10 from J, leaving 14 bases between them. The CDR3 spells CASSVDFQVASPLHF. The CDR3 DNA reads as TGTGCCAGCAGCGTAGACTTCCAAGTCGCCTCACCCCTCCACTTT.

This sequence joins TRBV3-1 (or the pseudogene TRBV3-2) and TRBJ2-3; 10 bases are shared with TRBD2. This CDR3 region has 16 residues. CDR1 is LGHDT, CDR2 YNNKEL, per germline (reference sequence). Trimming cost V 4 bases and J 3 bases; bases outside gene matches: 7. CDR3 DNA: TGTGCCAGCAGCCCCACAGCGGGGGGGTGGACAGATACGCAGTATTTT. Translating it yields CASSPTAGGWTDTQYF.

Points on this clone: Different DNA sequences within this sample yield the same CDR3. This chain links TRBV4-3 with TRBJ1-2, with TRBD1 as a possible D gene (5 bases). Trimming left V 0 bases short and J 4 bases short, with 6 bases between. From germline, CDR1 is LGHNA and CDR2 YSLEER. The CDR3 is 13 residues long. The CDR3 region is CASSQDRGYGYTF. CDR3 DNA: TGCGCCAGCAGCCAAGATAGGGGCTATGGCTACACCTTC.